The rows below give T cell receptor beta chains drawn from one sample of a study of pediatric ulcerative colitis. Sequencing was performed with immunoSEQ multiplex PCR; in TCRdb, only in-frame clones are kept and a portion is missing. The table records around 13,000 clones, 60% to 80% of them present only once. The sequenced material came from gut tissue. Receptors were obtained from a boy between 5 and 17 years old who was a control in a study of pediatric ulcerative colitis. CDR3s include the opening cysteine and the closing phenylalanine or tryptophan. D genes are given only for firm matches. The size field is filled for only some rows; it gives once, few, many or a size class.

d_gene: .; j_gene: TRBJ1-3; v_gene: TRBV6-5; abundance: few; CDR3nt: TGTGCCAGCAAAACGACAGGATCTGAAAACACCATATATTTT; CDR3aa: CASKTTGSENTIYF
d_gene: .; j_gene: TRBJ2-1; v_gene: TRBV4-2; abundance: .; CDR3nt: TGTGCCAGCAGCCACCGGTCGGAGAACAATGAGCAGTTCTTC; CDR3aa: CASSHRSENNEQFF
d_gene: .; j_gene: TRBJ1-4; v_gene: TRBV21-1; abundance: .; CDR3nt: TGTGCCAGCACCCCCCGGGGGAGGGTTACTAATGAAAAACTGTTTTTT; CDR3aa: CASTPRGRVTNEKLFF
d_gene: .; j_gene: TRBJ1-1; v_gene: TRBV11-2; abundance: .; CDR3nt: TGTGCCAGCAGCTTTCGCACCCTCACTGAAGCTTTCTTT; CDR3aa: CASSFRTLTEAFF
d_gene: .; j_gene: TRBJ2-3; v_gene: TRBV5-5; abundance: .; CDR3nt: TGTGCCAGCAGCTTCCCAGATACGCAGTATTTT; CDR3aa: CASSFPDTQYF
d_gene: .; j_gene: TRBJ2-3; v_gene: TRBV11-3; abundance: .; CDR3nt: TGTGCCAGCAGCTTAGGCGGGCTAGCCACAGATACGCAGTATTTT; CDR3aa: CASSLGGLATDTQYF
d_gene: .; j_gene: TRBJ2-7; v_gene: TRBV2; abundance: .; CDR3nt: TGTGCCAGCAGTGCCAGGGGAAATCGATACGAGCAGTACTTC; CDR3aa: CASSARGNRYEQYF
d_gene: .; j_gene: TRBJ2-3; v_gene: TRBV4-1; abundance: .; CDR3nt: TGCGCCAGTAGCCAGATAGTGGCGGGATCTAGCACAGATACGCAGTATTTT; CDR3aa: CASSQIVAGSSTDTQYF
d_gene: TRBD2; j_gene: TRBJ2-4; v_gene: TRBV30; abundance: .; CDR3nt: TGTGCCTGGAGTGTAACTAGCGGGAAAGGTATTCAGTACTTC; CDR3aa: CAWSVTSGKGIQYF
d_gene: TRBD1; j_gene: TRBJ1-4; v_gene: TRBV28; abundance: .; CDR3nt: TGTGCCAGCAGTTTCCCAGGGGGACAGGGGGCGCCTAATGAAAAACTGTTTTTT; CDR3aa: CASSFPGGQGAPNEKLFF
d_gene: .; j_gene: TRBJ1-1; v_gene: TRBV6-4; abundance: .; CDR3nt: TGTGCCAGCAGTGACTCGGCGAACACTGAAGCTTTCTTT; CDR3aa: CASSDSANTEAFF
d_gene: .; j_gene: TRBJ1-2; v_gene: TRBV18; abundance: .; CDR3nt: TGTGCCAGCTCACCAGCAGGGTATGGCGGGGAACTTGGCTACACCTTC; CDR3aa: CASSPAGYGGELGYTF
d_gene: TRBD1; j_gene: TRBJ1-1; v_gene: TRBV7-2; abundance: few; CDR3nt: TGTGCCAGCAGCTTAGTTCGTACAGGGGGTACTGAAGCTTTCTTT; CDR3aa: CASSLVRTGGTEAFF
d_gene: TRBD2; j_gene: TRBJ2-5; v_gene: TRBV7-2; abundance: .; CDR3nt: TGTGCCAGCAGCTTAGCGACTAGCGGGAGGGGGGAGACCCAGTACTTC; CDR3aa: CASSLATSGRGETQYF
d_gene: .; j_gene: TRBJ2-2; v_gene: TRBV25-1; abundance: .; CDR3nt: TGTGCCAGCAGTGAATATATCCGGGGCGCGAACACCGGGGAGCTGTTTTTT; CDR3aa: CASSEYIRGANTGELFF
d_gene: TRBD1; j_gene: TRBJ1-2; v_gene: TRBV13; abundance: .; CDR3nt: TGTGCCAGCAGCTTTGCTCATCGGACAGGGGCGGCGGGTAACTATGGCTACACCTTC; CDR3aa: CASSFAHRTGAAGNYGYTF
d_gene: .; j_gene: TRBJ1-1; v_gene: TRBV6-5; abundance: .; CDR3nt: TGTGCCAGCAGTGGGTGGGAGGGTAATGGAGCTTTCTTT; CDR3aa: CASSGWEGNGAFF